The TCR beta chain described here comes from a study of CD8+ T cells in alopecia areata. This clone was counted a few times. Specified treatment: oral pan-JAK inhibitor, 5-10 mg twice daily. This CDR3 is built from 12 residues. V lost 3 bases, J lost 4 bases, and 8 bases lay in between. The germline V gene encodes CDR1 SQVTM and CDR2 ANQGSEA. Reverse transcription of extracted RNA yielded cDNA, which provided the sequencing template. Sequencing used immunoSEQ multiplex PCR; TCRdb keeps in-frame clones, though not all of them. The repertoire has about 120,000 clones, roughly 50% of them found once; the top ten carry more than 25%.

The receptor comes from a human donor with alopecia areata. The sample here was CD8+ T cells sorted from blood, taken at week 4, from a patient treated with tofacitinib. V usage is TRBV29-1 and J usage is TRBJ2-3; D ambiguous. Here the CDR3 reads CSVEITSDTQYF. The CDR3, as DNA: TGCAGCGTTGAGATTACCTCAGATACGCAGTATTTT.